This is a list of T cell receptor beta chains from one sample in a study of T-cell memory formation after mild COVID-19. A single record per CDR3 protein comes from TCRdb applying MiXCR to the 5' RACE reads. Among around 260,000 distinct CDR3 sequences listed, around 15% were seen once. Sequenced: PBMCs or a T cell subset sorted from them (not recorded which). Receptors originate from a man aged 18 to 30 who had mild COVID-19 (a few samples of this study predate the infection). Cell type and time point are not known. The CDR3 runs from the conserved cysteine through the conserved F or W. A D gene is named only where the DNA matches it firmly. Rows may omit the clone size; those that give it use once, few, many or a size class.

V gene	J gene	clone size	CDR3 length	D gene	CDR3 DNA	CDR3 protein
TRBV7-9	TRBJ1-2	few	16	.	TGTGCCAGCAGCTTAGATCTGGGGGCATCGGTTTATGGCTACACCTTC	CASSLDLGASVYGYTF
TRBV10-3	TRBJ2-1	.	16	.	TGTGCCATCAGTGAGTCGACGGGACGCTCCTACAATGAGCAGTTCTTC	CAISESTGRSYNEQFF
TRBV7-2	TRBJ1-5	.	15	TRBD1	TGTGCCAGCACCCGGACAGGGGCCTATAATCAGCCCCAGCATTTT	CASTRTGAYNQPQHF
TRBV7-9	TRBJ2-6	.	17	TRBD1	TGTGCCAGCAGCTTACGGGACAGGGGGCGACGGGCCAACGTCCTGACTTTC	CASSLRDRGRRANVLTF
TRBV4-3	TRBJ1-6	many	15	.	TGCGCCAGCAGCCAAGATCAGGGTAGGGATTCACCCCTCCACTTT	CASSQDQGRDSPLHF
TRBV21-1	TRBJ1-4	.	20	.	TGTGCCAGCAGCGCCCGGCCAGGGATCACTATAGTTGCAACTAATGAAAAACTGTTTTTT	CASSARPGITIVATNEKLFF
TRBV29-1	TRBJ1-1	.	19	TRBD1	TGCAGCGTTGAACTGCGTGACAGGGCCTTCCTAGAAGTGAACACTGAAGCTTTCTTT	CSVELRDRAFLEVNTEAFF
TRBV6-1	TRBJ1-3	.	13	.	TGTGCCAGCAGTGAAGTTGTTGGAAACACCATATATTTT	CASSEVVGNTIYF
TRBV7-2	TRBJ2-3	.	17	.	TGTGCCAGCAGTTTTTCATCGGACGGTTCTTTCACAGATACGCAGTATTTT	CASSFSSDGSFTDTQYF
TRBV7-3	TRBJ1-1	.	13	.	TGTGCCAGCAGCCCCAAAACGAACACTGAAGCTTTCTTT	CASSPKTNTEAFF
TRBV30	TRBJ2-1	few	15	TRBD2	TGTGCCTGGAGTGTTGCGGGGGGGCCCTACAATGAGCAGTTCTTC	CAWSVAGGPYNEQFF
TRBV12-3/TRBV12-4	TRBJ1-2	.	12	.	TGTGCCAGCTCTCTCAAGGGGTATGGCTACACCTTC	CASSLKGYGYTF
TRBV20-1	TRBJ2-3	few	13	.	TGCAGTGCTAGCCTGGGGGGCCCGGGTACGCAGTATTTT	CSASLGGPGTQYF
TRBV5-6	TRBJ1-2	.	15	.	TGTGCCAGCAGCTCGCCAGGAGCAGCTAACTATGGCTACACCTTC	CASSSPGAANYGYTF
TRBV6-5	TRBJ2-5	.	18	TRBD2	TGTGCCAGCACCTATGGGAGAACTAGCGGGGGGTCACAAGAGACCCAGTACTTC	CASTYGRTSGGSQETQYF
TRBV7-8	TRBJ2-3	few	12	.	TGTGCCAGCAGGCCGTCCTTTGATACGCAGTATTTT	CASRPSFDTQYF
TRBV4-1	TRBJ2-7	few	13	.	TGCGCCAGCAGCGTCAGGGGTTCCAACGAGCAGTACTTC	CASSVRGSNEQYF
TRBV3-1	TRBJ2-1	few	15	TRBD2	TGTGCCAGCAGCCGCCGCGGGGGATACTACAATGAGCAGTTCTTC	CASSRRGGYYNEQFF
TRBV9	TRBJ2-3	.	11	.	TGTGCCAGCAGCGCGGGGCATACGCAGTATTTT	CASSAGHTQYF
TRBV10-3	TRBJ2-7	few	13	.	TGTGCCATCAGTGATCAGGACCACTACGAGCAGTACTTC	CAISDQDHYEQYF
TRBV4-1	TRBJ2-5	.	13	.	TGCGCCAGCAGCCAAGACAGGGTTAGTGCCCAGTACTTC	CASSQDRVSAQYF
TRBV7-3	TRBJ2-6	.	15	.	TGTGCCAGCAGCTTAAGGGGCTTCGGGGCCAACGTCCTGACTTTC	CASSLRGFGANVLTF
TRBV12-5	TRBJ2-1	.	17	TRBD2	TGTGCTAGTGTCCGGTACGGGAGGTTGGGGTTGCTCCATGAGCAGTTCTTC	CASVRYGRLGLLHEQFF
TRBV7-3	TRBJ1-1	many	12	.	TGTGCCAGCAGCGCTCAGAACACTGAAGCTTTCTTT	CASSAQNTEAFF
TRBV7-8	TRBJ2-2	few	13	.	TGTGCCAGCAGCTTACTGGGTCCCGGGGAGCTGTTTTTT	CASSLLGPGELFF
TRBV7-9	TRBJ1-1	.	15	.	TGTGCCAGCAGCCCTTATTCCCGACCCTTCACTGAAGCTTTCTTT	CASSPYSRPFTEAFF
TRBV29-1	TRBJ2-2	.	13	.	TGCAGCGTTGAATCTCCGAACACCGGGGAGCTGTTTTTT	CSVESPNTGELFF
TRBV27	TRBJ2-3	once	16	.	TGTGCCAGCAGTCCCCTTAAAGGCCCTAGCACAGATACGCAGTATTTT	CASSPLKGPSTDTQYF
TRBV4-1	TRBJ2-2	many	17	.	TGCGCCAGCAGCCAAGAAGGGGGGCAGCCCAACACCGGGGAGCTGTTTTTT	CASSQEGGQPNTGELFF
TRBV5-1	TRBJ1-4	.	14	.	TGCGCCAGCAGATCCGGGACGGCGAATGAAAAACTGTTTTTT	CASRSGTANEKLFF
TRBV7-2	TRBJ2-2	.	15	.	TGTGCCAGCAGCTCCGACGGGGTCAGTTCCGGGGAGCTGTTTTTT	CASSSDGVSSGELFF
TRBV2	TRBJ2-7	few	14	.	TGTGCCAGCAGTGACCGCGGGCTTGCCTACGAGCAGTACTTC	CASSDRGLAYEQYF
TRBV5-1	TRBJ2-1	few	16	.	TGCGCCAGCTGGGAAGGGGGGCCCAGGGAATGGGATGAGCAGTTCTTC	CASWEGGPREWDEQFF
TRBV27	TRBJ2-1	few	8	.	TGTGCCAGCGGCATGGAGATCTTC	CASGMEIF
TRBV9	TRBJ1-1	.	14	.	TGTGCCAGCAGCGAGGGATTTCTGAACACTGAAGCTTTCTTT	CASSEGFLNTEAFF